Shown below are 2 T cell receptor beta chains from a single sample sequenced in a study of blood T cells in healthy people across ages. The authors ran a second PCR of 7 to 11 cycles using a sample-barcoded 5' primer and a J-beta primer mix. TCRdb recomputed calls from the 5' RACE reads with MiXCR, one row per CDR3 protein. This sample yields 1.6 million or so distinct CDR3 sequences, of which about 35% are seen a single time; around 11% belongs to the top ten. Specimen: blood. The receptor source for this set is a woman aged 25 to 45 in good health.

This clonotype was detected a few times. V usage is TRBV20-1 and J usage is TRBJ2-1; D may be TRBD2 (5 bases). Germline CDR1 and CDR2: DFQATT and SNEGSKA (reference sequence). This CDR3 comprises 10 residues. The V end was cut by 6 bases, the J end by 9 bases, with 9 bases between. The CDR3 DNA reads TGCAGTGCCGGGGTTGGTGAGCAGTTCTTC. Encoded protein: CSAGVGEQFF.

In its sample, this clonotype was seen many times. This CDR3 reads CASSVGSPGRGVYEQYF. The CDR3 nucleotides are TGTGCCAGCAGCGTAGGTTCCCCTGGCAGGGGGGTCTACGAGCAGTACTTC. The chain links TRBV9 to TRBJ2-7, with D tentatively TRBD1 (7 bases). The CDR3 has 17 residues. Germline CDR1 SGDLS, CDR2 YYNGEE. The germline V and J ends were trimmed by 0 bases and 3 bases, with 19 bases remaining between them. Looking up the rest from reference TRBV9 and TRBJ2-7 gives the full variable domain: DSGVTQTPKHLITATGQRVTLRCSPRSGDLSVYWYQQSLDQGLQFLIQYYNGEERAKGNILERFSAQQFPDLHSELNLSSLELGDSALYFCASSVGSPGRGVYEQYFGPGTRLTVT.